The 20 T cell receptor beta chains below were found in one sample sequenced in a study of cytomegalovirus exposure and HLA in healthy donors. The protocol was immunoSEQ multiplex PCR, while the TCRdb copy is restricted to in-frame clones and leaves out a portion. The sample lists about 140,000 clones, around nine tenths seen once, with roughly 9% in the top ten. Sequencing used PBMCs. The receptors shown here come from a man aged 18 to 29 in good health and CMV-seropositive.

The chain combines TRBV7-8 with TRBJ1-1, with D hard to call. Germline V gene sequence: CDR1 SGHVS, CDR2 FQNEAQ. V lost 4 bases and J 1 base, leaving 10 bases between the germline ends. CDR3 size: 14 residues. CDR3: CASSSSGGNTEAFF. CDR3 sequence (DNA): TGTGCCAGCAGCTCAAGTGGAGGGAACACTGAAGCTTTCTTT.

V is TRBV27 and J is TRBJ2-6, with 7 bases fitting TRBD1. CDR3 size: 16 residues. V lost 4 bases to trimming and J lost 2 bases; unmatched junction nucleotides: 5. Germline V gene sequence: CDR1 MNHEY, CDR2 SMNVEV (reference sequence). This chain's CDR3 is CASSYRTGAGANVLTF. CDR3 sequence (DNA): TGTGCCAGCAGTTACCGCACAGGGGCTGGGGCCAACGTCCTGACTTTC. Variable domain in full (rest from reference TRBV27 and TRBJ2-6): EAQVTQNPRYLITVTGKKLTVTCSQNMNHEYMSWYRQDPGLGLRQIYYSMNVEVTDKGDVPEGYKVSRKEKRNFPLILESPSPNQTSLYFCASSYRTGAGANVLTFGAGSRLTVL.

The CDR3 is CASDKAGVSYEQYF. The CDR3 DNA reads TGCGCCAGCGACAAAGCGGGGGTCTCCTACGAGCAGTACTTC. The chain links TRBV10-2 to TRBJ2-7; 8 nucleotides match TRBD2. Germline V gives CDR1 WSHSY, CDR2 SAAADI. The V and J ends lost 8 bases and 0 bases, in that order; junction bases with no gene match: 6. The CDR3 contains 14 residues.

V is TRBV5-4 and J is TRBJ2-3; D is ambiguous. There are 13 residues in the CDR3. The V end was cut by 1 base, the J end by 3 bases, with 6 bases between. Germline V gene data show CDR1 as SGHNT and CDR2 as YYREEE (reference sequence). In DNA, the CDR3 is TGTGCCAGCAGCTTGTGGCCAACAGATACGCAGTATTTT. Amino acids: CASSLWPTDTQYF.

The chain joins TRBV20-1 to TRBJ2-1, with D possibly being TRBD1 (6 bases). The CDR3 has 11 residues. Deletions cut 8 bases from V and 9 bases from J, with 14 bases between. CDR1 and CDR2 (germline): DFQATT, SNEGSKA (reference sequence). The CDR3 DNA reads as TGCAGTCCGACAGGCCCGGGTGAGCAGTTCTTC. Translation gives CSPTGPGEQFF.

The chain carries TRBV14 and TRBJ2-7; the D is unclear. CDR1 and CDR2 from the germline V gene are SGHDN and FVKESK. V lost 1 base and J lost 0, with 13 bases in between. The CDR3 length is 16 residues. The CDR3 DNA is TGTGCCAGCAGCCAAGGTTGGCACAGCCCCTCCTACGAGCAGTACTTC. Translated: CASSQGWHSPSYEQYF.

The CDR3 sequence is CASSSGTAGTSGSSRQFF. CDR3 nucleotides: TGCGCCAGCAGCTCAGGGACAGCCGGGACTAGCGGGAGTTCGCGGCAGTTCTTC. The chain couples TRBV5-1 to TRBJ2-1; 14 bases fit TRBD2. The CDR3 has 18 residues. In germline, CDR1 is SGHRS, CDR2 YFSETQ. The junction had 17 bases not matched to a gene; V was cut back by 3 bases and J by 12 bases.

This rearrangement joins TRBV10-3 to TRBJ1-6; no clear D gene. V lost 3 bases and J 0 bases, leaving 15 bases between the germline ends. The CDR3 consists of 18 residues. Germline V gene lookup returns CDR1 ENHRY and CDR2 SYGVKD. The CDR3 reads CAISDPDMESSYNSPLHF. The CDR3 nucleotides are TGTGCCATCAGTGATCCCGACATGGAAAGCTCCTATAATTCACCCCTCCACTTT.

This clone appeared once. This chain links TRBV6-6 with TRBJ1-2; 10 positions match TRBD1. CDR3 length: 14 amino acids. The V gene's germline CDR1 is MNHNY and CDR2 SVGAGI (reference sequence). V gave up 6 bases and J gave up 6 bases; unmatched junction bases: 7. Here the CDR3 reads CASSITGTGDGYTF. For the CDR3, the DNA is TGTGCCAGCAGCATAACCGGGACAGGGGATGGCTACACCTTC.

The chain has TRBV7-8 and TRBJ1-5, with D tentatively TRBD1 (5 bases). Between the trimmed V and J ends, which lost 0 bases and 6 bases, there was a span of 12 bases. The CDR3 contains 15 residues. Germline CDR1 and CDR2: SGHVS and FQNEAQ. CDR3 sequence (DNA): TGTGCCAGCAGCTTAGCTCCCAGGGAGGTTCAGCCCCAGCATTTT. It codes for CASSLAPREVQPQHF.

The CDR3 sequence is CASSEEAAGSNEQFF. As DNA, the CDR3 is TGTGCCAGCAGTGAAGAAGCGGCAGGTAGCAATGAGCAGTTCTTC. The chain couples TRBV2 to TRBJ2-1, with D perhaps matching TRBD2 (5 bases). Germline CDR1 and CDR2: SNHLY and FYNNEI. The V end lost 1 base, the J end lost 6 bases, and 13 bases lay between the germline ends. The CDR3 covers 15 residues.

J is TRBJ2-7 and V is TRBV4-2; the match to TRBD2 covers 10 bases. The V segment lost 0 bases and the J segment 2 bases; nucleotides outside the gene matches: 4. Germline V gene sequence: CDR1 LGHNA, CDR2 YNFKEQ. The CDR3 has 16 amino acids. The DNA of the CDR3 is TGTGCCAGCAGCCAAGATGGGACTAGCGAGGCCTACGAGCAGTACTTC. Translation gives CASSQDGTSEAYEQYF.

This chain uses TRBV27 with TRBJ2-7, with a possible D match to TRBD2 (5 bases). Germline V lookup: CDR1 MNHEY, CDR2 SMNVEV (reference sequence). This CDR3 contains 14 residues. V lost 3 bases to trimming and J lost 2 bases, with 11 bases between them. The CDR3 is CASSLLGVPYEQYF. The CDR3 nucleotides are TGTGCCAGCAGTTTGCTCGGGGTCCCCTACGAGCAGTACTTC.

The chain links TRBV5-4 to TRBJ1-1; tentative D call: TRBD1 (5 bases). The V and J ends lost 4 bases and 1 base respectively, with 14 bases between them. This CDR3 spans 15 amino acids. Germline-derived CDR1 and CDR2 are SGHNT and YYREEE (reference sequence). The CDR3 reads CASSRYLGENTEAFF. DNA for the CDR3: TGTGCCAGCAGCCGCTACCTAGGGGAGAACACTGAAGCTTTCTTT.

This chain connects TRBV20-1 to TRBJ2-1; no reliable D call. The CDR3 totals 11 residues. Per the germline V gene, CDR1 is DFQATT and CDR2 is SNEGSKA (reference sequence). CDR3 in amino acids: CTTESYNEQFF. The CDR3 bases are TGCACGACTGAGTCCTACAATGAGCAGTTCTTC.

V is TRBV6-1 and J is TRBJ2-3, with 7 bases fitting TRBD1. This CDR3 is built from 16 residues. The trim removed 2 bases at V and 2 bases at J, leaving 7 bases unmatched. CDR1 and CDR2 from the germline V gene are MNHNS and SASEGT. The CDR3 loop is CASSEPRQGTTDTQYF. The CDR3 bases are TGTGCCAGCAGTGAACCCCGACAGGGCACCACAGATACGCAGTATTTT.

V usage is TRBV18 and J usage is TRBJ1-4; TRBD1 agrees at 8 bases. The V gene end was trimmed by 5 bases and the J gene end by 4 bases; junction bases not matched to a gene: 9. The CDR3 totals 16 residues. CDR1 is KGHSH and CDR2 is LQKENI in the germline V gene. The CDR3 nucleotides are TGTGCCAGCTCAGAACTTGGACAGGGATATAATGAAAAACTGTTTTTT. Translation: CASSELGQGYNEKLFF.

This clone was seen a handful of times. The chain employs TRBV7-2 and TRBJ2-2, with D possibly being TRBD1 (6 bases). The germline gives CDR1 SGHTA, CDR2 FQGNSA. The CDR3 has 12 amino acids. V was clipped by 6 bases and J by 8 bases, with 10 bases between them. Here the CDR3 reads CASRTGRGELFF. The CDR3 coding sequence is TGTGCCAGCAGAACAGGGAGAGGGGAGCTGTTTTTT.

This rearrangement joins TRBV6-1 to TRBJ1-2; 9 positions agree with TRBD1. Germline V CDR1 and CDR2: MNHNS, SASEGT. Trimming at V came to 6 bases and at J to 4 bases, leaving 6 bases not matched to a gene. The CDR3 extends over 14 amino acids. The CDR3 bases are TGTGCCAGCAGCGACCTACAGGGGGCCTATGGCTACACCTTC. Its translation: CASSDLQGAYGYTF.

This rearrangement joins TRBV5-6 to TRBJ1-5; TRBD1 is a possible D gene (5 bases). The germline V gene encodes CDR1 SGHDT and CDR2 YYEEEE. The CDR3 runs 15 residues. Trimming removed 0 bases from V and 0 bases from J, with 7 bases in between. The CDR3 reads CASSLAGGSNQPQHF. The CDR3 DNA reads as TGTGCCAGCAGCTTGGCGGGGGGTAGCAATCAGCCCCAGCATTTT.